Detailed here is one T cell receptor beta chain. What it binds is not known. This sample stems from a study of T-cell reconstitution after alpha-beta-depleted transplantation in children. Study-wide findings and caveats: At day 60, the high TCRbeta diversity found in some patients originated from recipient T cells and thymic progenitors that had survived. After transplant, at about two months, alpha-beta T cells were reportedly derived from several hundred expanded graft clones. T-cell counts and diversity were attributed mostly to newly produced T cells one year after transplant.

Losses at the gene ends were 4 bases for V and 3 bases for J; bases not matched to a gene: 9. The CDR3 has 15 residues. Per germline, CDR1 SGHTS and CDR2 YDEGEE. Unique molecular identifiers featured in how the TCRbeta library was prepared. One entry per CDR3 protein, called by TCRdb with MiXCR from the PCR reads. In the table there are 250,000 to 300,000 distinct CDR3 sequences, over 7% of which are singletons. Sequencing was performed on peripheral blood, taken 360 days after TCRalphabeta/CD19-depleted stem cell transplant. The receptor was derived from a female patient aged 2-15 years who had a stem cell transplant for Fanconi anemia, so the T cells may come from the graft donor. The chain joins TRBV5-8 to TRBJ2-7, with 8 positions matching TRBD2. The CDR3 protein is CASSVPGLEGYEQYF. The CDR3 nucleotides are TGTGCCAGCAGCGTTCCGGGACTAGAGGGCTACGAGCAGTACTTC. Filled out from reference TRBV5-8 and TRBJ2-7, the complete variable domain reads EAGVTQSPTHLIKTRGQQATLRCSPISGHTSVYWYQQALGLGLQFLLWYDEGEERNRGNFPPRFSGRQFPNYSSELNVNALELEDSALYLCASSVPGLEGYEQYFGPGTRLTVT.